A selection of T cell receptor beta chains follows, all from one sample in a study of T-cell reconstitution after alpha-beta-depleted transplantation in children. One entry per CDR3 protein results from TCRdb running MiXCR on the PCR reads. Found here are approximately 430,000 distinct CDR3 sequences, around 15% of them singletons; the top ten hold just under 30%. The source was PBMCs, mostly from graft donor cells, collected 360 days after TCRalphabeta/CD19-depleted stem cell transplant. All receptors come from a boy under two years old who had a stem cell transplant for Wiskott-Aldrich syndrome, so the T cells may come from the graft donor. CDR3s include the opening cysteine and the closing phenylalanine or tryptophan. Fields, in order: D gene, V gene, J gene, clone size, CDR3 protein, CDR3 DNA. The D gene is left open where the match is weak. The size of a clone is reported for some rows only, either as once, few or many, or as a class for expanded clones.

D: NA
V: TRBV7-2
J: TRBJ2-3
size: many
CDR3: CASSLGRRSRGTDTQYF
DNA: TGTGCCAGCAGCTTAGGGCGGCGGTCGCGGGGCACAGATACGCAGTATTTT

D: TRBD1
V: TRBV7-8
J: TRBJ2-3
size: NA
CDR3: CASSLRLVDRGKDTQYF
DNA: TGTGCCAGCAGCCTCCGCCTAGTGGACAGGGGAAAAGATACGCAGTATTTT

D: NA
V: TRBV7-9
J: TRBJ1-2
size: few
CDR3: CASSLRRAEDGYTF
DNA: TGTGCCAGCAGCTTGAGAAGGGCCGAGGATGGCTACACCTTC

D: TRBD1
V: TRBV5-1
J: TRBJ2-1
size: NA
CDR3: CASSLGQGTNEQFF
DNA: TGCGCCAGCAGCTTGGGACAGGGAACCAATGAGCAGTTCTTC

D: TRBD1
V: TRBV15
J: TRBJ2-2
size: few
CDR3: CATSPRTGGIVNTGELFF
DNA: TGTGCCACCAGCCCCCGGACAGGGGGCATTGTGAACACCGGGGAGCTGTTTTTT

D: NA
V: TRBV7-8
J: TRBJ2-1
size: NA
CDR3: CASSLFAISDEQFF
DNA: TGTGCCAGCAGCTTATTCGCGATTTCCGATGAGCAGTTCTTC

D: TRBD2
V: TRBV20-1
J: TRBJ2-7
size: NA
CDR3: CSARSGREVYEQYF
DNA: TGCAGTGCCCGTAGCGGGAGGGAGGTCTACGAGCAGTACTTC

D: NA
V: TRBV5-1
J: TRBJ2-7
size: many
CDR3: CASSLVVGSYEQYF
DNA: TGCGCCAGCAGCTTGGTGGTGGGGTCCTACGAGCAGTACTTC

D: NA
V: TRBV5-1
J: TRBJ1-5
size: NA
CDR3: CASSPYIDQPQHF
DNA: TGCGCCAGCAGCCCCTACATCGATCAGCCCCAGCATTTT

D: NA
V: TRBV12-3/TRBV12-4
J: TRBJ1-1
size: few
CDR3: CASTLGLNTEAFF
DNA: TGTGCCAGCACCCTAGGGCTGAACACTGAAGCTTTCTTT

D: NA
V: TRBV12-3/TRBV12-4
J: TRBJ2-2
size: many
CDR3: CASSFYRGELFF
DNA: TGTGCCAGCAGTTTTTACCGCGGGGAGCTGTTTTTT

D: NA
V: TRBV15
J: TRBJ2-7
size: NA
CDR3: CATSLVIQGEQYF
DNA: TGTGCCACCAGCCTCGTCATCCAGGGGGAGCAGTACTTC

D: TRBD2
V: TRBV20-1
J: TRBJ2-3
size: few
CDR3: CSARRTSGSADTQYF
DNA: TGCAGTGCTAGACGGACTAGCGGGAGTGCAGATACGCAGTATTTT

D: NA
V: TRBV5-1
J: TRBJ2-3
size: NA
CDR3: CASSLGWQGSLTDTQYF
DNA: TGCGCCAGCAGCTTGGGATGGCAGGGGTCTCTCACAGATACGCAGTATTTT

D: TRBD2
V: TRBV19
J: TRBJ2-1
size: few
CDR3: CASSILVGTTTEQFF
DNA: TGTGCCAGTAGTATCCTTGTAGGGACTACTACGGAGCAGTTCTTC

D: TRBD1
V: TRBV3-1
J: TRBJ1-6
size: NA
CDR3: CASSHWDRGNSPLHF
DNA: TGTGCCAGCAGCCACTGGGACAGGGGGAATTCACCCCTCCACTTT

D: NA
V: TRBV6-1
J: TRBJ2-7
size: few
CDR3: CASRGPNSYEQYF
DNA: TGTGCCAGCAGGGGGCCCAATTCATACGAGCAGTACTTC

D: NA
V: TRBV4-3
J: TRBJ2-1
size: NA
CDR3: CASSHGLNSYNEQFF
DNA: TGCGCCAGCAGCCACGGACTAAACTCCTACAATGAGCAGTTCTTC

D: NA
V: TRBV20-1
J: TRBJ2-7
size: NA
CDR3: CSAREGALWDESYEQYF
DNA: TGCAGTGCTAGAGAGGGGGCGTTGTGGGACGAGTCCTACGAGCAGTACTTC

D: TRBD1
V: TRBV7-6
J: TRBJ1-4
size: NA
CDR3: CASSPTGRRNEKLFF
DNA: TGTGCCAGCAGCCCGACAGGGCGCCGCAATGAAAAACTGTTTTTT

D: NA
V: TRBV6-5
J: TRBJ2-5
size: NA
CDR3: CASSYSMNIQETQYF
DNA: TGTGCCAGCAGTTACTCGATGAACATCCAAGAGACCCAGTACTTC

D: NA
V: TRBV29-1
J: TRBJ2-1
size: few
CDR3: CSVGSRPKSNEQFF
DNA: TGCAGCGTTGGGTCTAGGCCGAAAAGCAATGAGCAGTTCTTC

D: NA
V: TRBV10-3
J: TRBJ2-2
size: few
CDR3: CAISDGQTNTGELFF
DNA: TGTGCCATCAGTGATGGACAGACGAACACCGGGGAGCTGTTTTTT

D: NA
V: TRBV6-5
J: TRBJ2-2
size: few
CDR3: CASSYVGGGELFF
DNA: TGTGCCAGCAGTTACGTAGGGGGCGGGGAGCTGTTTTTT

D: TRBD2
V: TRBV7-6
J: TRBJ2-7
size: NA
CDR3: CASSLAGRGTLAASYEQYF
DNA: TGTGCCAGCAGCTTAGCCGGACGAGGAACACTAGCGGCCTCCTACGAGCAGTACTTC

D: TRBD1
V: TRBV25-1
J: TRBJ2-5
size: NA
CDR3: CASSAAPGQGQETQYF
DNA: TGTGCCAGCAGCGCAGCTCCGGGACAGGGACAAGAGACCCAGTACTTC

D: TRBD2
V: TRBV20-1
J: TRBJ2-7
size: NA
CDR3: CSAKGTTQNYEQYF
DNA: TGCAGTGCAAAGGGGACTACCCAGAACTACGAGCAGTACTTC

D: NA
V: TRBV5-1
J: TRBJ2-2
size: NA
CDR3: CASSFRGSTGELFF
DNA: TGCGCCAGCAGCTTTAGGGGATCCACCGGGGAGCTGTTTTTT

D: NA
V: TRBV4-1
J: TRBJ1-1
size: NA
CDR3: CASREDTEAFF
DNA: TGCGCCAGTAGAGAGGACACTGAAGCTTTCTTT

D: NA
V: TRBV12-3/TRBV12-4
J: TRBJ2-5
size: NA
CDR3: CASGFGLAETQYF
DNA: TGTGCCAGCGGTTTCGGTCTAGCGGAGACCCAGTACTTC

D: NA
V: TRBV20-1
J: TRBJ2-7
size: NA
CDR3: CSARDRRDAYEQYF
DNA: TGCAGTGCTAGAGATCGAAGAGACGCCTACGAGCAGTACTTC

D: NA
V: TRBV5-1
J: TRBJ2-6
size: few
CDR3: CASSLKQTSGANVLTF
DNA: TGCGCCAGCAGCTTGAAACAGACCTCTGGGGCCAACGTCCTGACTTTC